The 25 T cell receptor beta chains given below trace back to one sample, sequenced in a study of blood T cell repertoires in COVID-19. TCRdb's table, derived via immunoSEQ multiplex PCR, lists solely in-frame clones and lacks some. The data show just over 40,000 clones, about four fifths seen once. The sequenced sample consisted of peripheral blood. The receptors here all came from a woman aged 55 to 70 with acute or convalescent COVID-19.

The chain carries TRBV29-1 and TRBJ1-1; D gene unclear. This CDR3 spans 15 amino acids. The germline V gene has CDR1 SQVTM and CDR2 ANQGSEA. The germline V and J ends were trimmed by 0 bases and 5 bases, with 16 bases remaining between them. Here the CDR3 DNA reads TGCAGCGTTGAAGATCCTGGGTCGAGGCGGACTGAAGCTTTCTTT. Translated: CSVEDPGSRRTEAFF. The full variable domain, with the rest looked up from reference TRBV29-1 and TRBJ1-1, is SAVISQKPSRDICQRGTSLTIQCQVDSQVTMMFWYRQQPGQSLTLIATANQGSEATYESGFVIDKFPISRPNLTFSTLTVSNMSPEDSSIYLCSVEDPGSRRTEAFFGQGTRLTVV.

This clone was recorded only once. The V call is TRBV2, the J call TRBJ1-5; D is unresolved. V lost 1 base and J 2 bases, leaving 15 bases between the germline ends. This CDR3 spans 17 amino acids. Germline CDR1 and CDR2: SNHLY and FYNNEI. This CDR3 reads CASSEVGSVVGNQPQHF. The CDR3 nucleotides are TGTGCCAGCAGTGAAGTCGGGTCCGTAGTAGGCAATCAGCCCCAGCATTTT.

The chain employs TRBV27 and TRBJ2-5, with D possibly matching TRBD2 (5 bases). V was clipped by 3 bases and J by 2 bases, with 10 bases between them. The CDR3 has 14 residues. Germline values: CDR1 MNHEY, CDR2 SMNVEV (reference sequence). CDR3 protein: CASSLGGLQETQYF. The DNA for the CDR3 is TGTGCCAGCAGTTTGGGCGGGCTACAAGAGACCCAGTACTTC.

This clone has just one count. J is TRBJ1-2 and V is TRBV19; 7 bases agree with TRBD1. The CDR3 is 13 amino acids. With V trimmed by 5 bases and J by 3 bases, 3 bases remained unmatched. Per the germline V gene, CDR1 is LNHDA and CDR2 is SQIVND (reference sequence). The CDR3 DNA reads TGTGCCAGTAGTGCCGGGACAGACTATGGCTACACCTTC. The encoded protein is CASSAGTDYGYTF. The full variable domain, completed using reference TRBV19 and TRBJ1-2, is DGGITQSPKYLFRKEGQNVTLSCEQNLNHDAMYWYRQDPGQGLRLIYYSQIVNDFQKGDIAEGYSVSREKKESFPLTVTSAQKNPTAFYLCASSAGTDYGYTFGSGTRLTVV.

The genes are TRBV9 and TRBJ2-1; D might be TRBD2 (6 bases). The CDR3 is made up of 16 amino acids. Trimming shortened V by 0 bases and J by 1 base, and 11 bases separated the two germline ends. Germline loops: CDR1 SGDLS, CDR2 YYNGEE. The CDR3 region is CASSVGSAGSYNEQFF. CDR3 bases: TGTGCCAGCAGCGTAGGCTCTGCGGGATCCTACAATGAGCAGTTCTTC. Drawing the rest from reference TRBV9 and TRBJ2-1, the complete variable domain is DSGVTQTPKHLITATGQRVTLRCSPRSGDLSVYWYQQSLDQGLQFLIQYYNGEERAKGNILERFSAQQFPDLHSELNLSSLELGDSALYFCASSVGSAGSYNEQFFGPGTRLTVL.

This clone has only a few counts. This chain links TRBV9 with TRBJ2-1, with a tentative D call TRBD2 (6 bases). The CDR3 runs 14 residues. Germline V gene data show CDR1 as SGDLS and CDR2 as YYNGEE. V was clipped by 4 bases and J by 7 bases, with 15 bases between them. CDR3 bases: TGTGCCAGCAGCCTTCGACCTGGGAGGAATGAGCAGTTCTTC. The encoded protein is CASSLRPGRNEQFF.

V is TRBV15 and J is TRBJ1-4; TRBD1 matches at 8 bases. V shed 1 base, J shed 7 bases, and the junction held 5 bases outside the gene matches. The germline V gene encodes CDR1 LNHNV and CDR2 YYDKDF (reference sequence). This CDR3 contains 15 residues. The DNA of the CDR3 is TGTGCCACCAGCAGAGCGGGACAGGTATTTGAAAAACTGTTTTTT. It translates to CATSRAGQVFEKLFF.

The genes are TRBV12-3 or TRBV12-4 and TRBJ1-1, with D unresolved. The CDR3 is 12 amino acids. Deletions cut 5 bases from V and 5 bases from J, with 9 bases between. This chain's CDR3 is CASSRTVTEAFF. The CDR3 nucleotides are TGTGCCAGCAGTCGAACAGTGACTGAAGCTTTCTTT.

The chain combines TRBV24-1 with TRBJ1-2; no reliable D call. CDR3 length equals 12 residues. V was clipped by 2 bases and J by 11 bases, with 11 bases between them. CDR1 KGHDR and CDR2 SFDVKD come from the germline V gene. The CDR3 DNA reads TGTGCCACCAGTGATTCAACCCGGGAGTACACCTTC. Translation: CATSDSTREYTF.

The rearrangement links TRBV15 to TRBJ2-3; no definite D call. There are 14 residues in the CDR3. Germline loops: CDR1 LNHNV, CDR2 YYDKDF (reference sequence). V was cut by 0 bases and J by 7 bases, with 11 bases left in between. CDR3 DNA sequence: TGTGCCACCAGCAGAGATCTGACACGGAATACGCAGTATTTT. Translated: CATSRDLTRNTQYF.

The rearrangement uses TRBV5-4 and TRBJ1-2; D possibly corresponds to TRBD1 (5 bases). The CDR3 loop spans 14 amino acids. Germline-derived CDR1 and CDR2 are SGHNT and YYREEE (reference sequence). Trimming removed 4 bases from V and 1 base from J, with 11 bases in between. The CDR3, as DNA: TGTGCCAGCAGCGGAGGGACGGTTAACTATGGCTACACCTTC. Protein product: CASSGGTVNYGYTF.

The chain has TRBV7-9 and TRBJ1-6; TRBD1 is a possible D gene (5 bases). Germline loops: CDR1 SEHNR, CDR2 FQNEAQ (reference sequence). There are 14 residues in the CDR3. V lost 3 bases to trimming and J lost 10 bases, with 13 bases between them. CDR3 protein: CASSLVQGNSPLHF. The CDR3 DNA sequence: TGTGCCAGCAGCTTGGTCCAGGGAAACTCACCCCTCCACTTT.

The V and J genes are TRBV6-5 and TRBJ1-4, with D maybe TRBD1 (5 bases). Trimming pared 0 bases from V and 9 bases from J, leaving 14 bases between. CDR3 length: 15 amino acids. Germline-derived CDR1 and CDR2 are MNHEY and SVGAGI. This CDR3 reads CASSYSNSPGKKLFF. CDR3 nucleotide sequence: TGTGCCAGCAGTTACTCGAATTCCCCAGGGAAAAAACTGTTTTTT.

The chain is built from TRBV5-4 and TRBJ1-2; 8 bases fit TRBD1. CDR3 length equals 14 residues. Per germline, CDR1 SGHNT and CDR2 YYREEE (reference sequence). The J segment lost 8 bases and the V segment lost 2 bases, leaving 8 bases of the junction unmatched. CDR3 region: CASSLRTGSKGYTF. DNA of the CDR3: TGTGCCAGCAGCTTAAGGACAGGGTCTAAGGGCTACACCTTC.

The CDR3 region has the DNA TGTGCCAGTAGTATGAGCATTAGGACAGGGGTCGAGCAGTACTTC. Its protein product is CASSMSIRTGVEQYF. The chain couples TRBV19 to TRBJ2-7; TRBD1 agrees at 9 bases. With 3 bases clipped from V and 6 bases from J, the junction kept 9 bases outside the gene matches. In germline, CDR1 is LNHDA, CDR2 SQIVND (reference sequence). The length of the CDR3 is 15 residues.

Here the CDR3 reads CASSWGGGPHSPLHF. Written as DNA, the CDR3 is TGTGCCAGCAGCTGGGGAGGGGGGCCCCATTCACCCCTCCACTTT. The rearrangement links TRBV28 to TRBJ1-6; D may be TRBD1 (6 bases). V dropped 6 bases and J dropped 8 bases, with 17 bases sitting between them. This CDR3 contains 15 residues. Germline CDR1 and CDR2: MDHEN and SYDVKM.

This chain joins TRBV27 and TRBJ1-1; D uncertain. V shed 0 bases and J shed 0 bases, with 8 bases lying between them. This CDR3 is 15 amino acids long. Germline loops: CDR1 MNHEY, CDR2 SMNVEV (reference sequence). CDR3 nucleotide sequence: TGTGCCAGCAGTTTATCGACGGGATTGAACACTGAAGCTTTCTTT. Protein: CASSLSTGLNTEAFF.

The sample holds one count of this clone. The genes are TRBV5-1 and TRBJ2-3; 7 bases align to TRBD2. Unmatched junction bases numbered 15, after V lost 5 bases and J lost 0 bases. CDR1 is SGHRS, CDR2 YFSETQ, per germline. CDR3 length: 18 amino acids. The CDR3 loop reads CASRGGATDHSSTDTQYF. DNA of the CDR3: TGCGCCAGCAGGGGAGGGGCAACCGACCACTCTAGCACAGATACGCAGTATTTT.

This clone was picked up one time. V gene TRBV7-6 combines with J gene TRBJ2-7; 8 nucleotides match TRBD1. V was pared by 5 bases and J by 2 bases, with 11 bases of the junction left unmatched. Germline CDR1 SGHVS, CDR2 FNYEAQ. The CDR3 length is 16 residues. The CDR3 DNA reads TGTGCCAGCAGCACCCGCTCGGGACAGGTCGCCTACGAGCAGTACTTC. Its protein is CASSTRSGQVAYEQYF.

This rearrangement joins TRBV10-3 to TRBJ2-1, with TRBD1 matching over 11 bases. CDR1 and CDR2 from the germline V gene are ENHRY and SYGVKD. This CDR3 spans 12 amino acids. V lost 8 bases, J lost 14 bases, and 8 bases stayed unmatched. The DNA of the CDR3 is TGTGCCATCTCATCGGACAGGGGGCAGGAGTTCTTC. It translates to CAISSDRGQEFF.

The V gene is TRBV7-9, the J gene TRBJ2-3; 11 nucleotides agree with TRBD1. The CDR3 contains 15 residues. With 5 bases clipped from V and 4 bases from J, the junction kept 5 bases outside the gene matches. Germline V lookup: CDR1 SEHNR, CDR2 FQNEAQ (reference sequence). CDR3 DNA: TGTGCCAGCAGCACGGGACAGGGGGTTGCAGATACGCAGTATTTT. Residues: CASSTGQGVADTQYF.

V gene TRBV27 combines with J gene TRBJ2-1; 11 positions agree with TRBD2. The CDR3 is made up of 17 amino acids. V lost 6 bases to trimming and J lost 7 bases; unmatched junction nucleotides: 14. Germline CDR1 reads MNHEY; CDR2 reads SMNVEV (reference sequence). CDR3 in DNA: TGTGCCAGCAGGCCCTCCGCATACCCTAGCGGGAGGAATGAGCAGTTCTTC. It codes for CASRPSAYPSGRNEQFF.

This clone was recorded a few times. The rearrangement uses TRBV7-8 and TRBJ2-7; the match to TRBD2 covers 10 bases. The CDR3 has 15 amino acids. Germline loops: CDR1 SGHVS, CDR2 FQNEAQ. Germline trimming cut 5 bases from V and 9 bases from J; bases unmatched to any gene: 13. CDR3 DNA sequence: TGTGCCAGCAGCCTTCGCTCCGGGACTAGCGCAGCGCAGTACTTC. Amino acid sequence: CASSLRSGTSAAQYF.

The chain combines TRBV7-8 with TRBJ1-6; 8 nucleotides line up with TRBD1. V trimming: 2 bases; J trimming: 8 bases; junction bases outside the gene matches: 5. Germline-derived CDR1 and CDR2 are SGHVS and FQNEAQ. This CDR3 spans 15 amino acids. The CDR3 bases are TGTGCCAGCAGCTTAATGGACAGGGCGCATTCACCCCTCCACTTT. This encodes CASSLMDRAHSPLHF. Supplemented by reference TRBV7-8 and TRBJ1-6, the full variable domain reads GAGVSQSPRYKVAKRGQDVALRCDPISGHVSLFWYQQALGQGPEFLTYFQNEAQLDKSGLPSDRFFAERPEGSVSTLKIQRTQQEDSAVYLCASSLMDRAHSPLHFGNGTRLTVT.

The chain uses TRBV29-1 and TRBJ2-3; 9 nucleotides agree with TRBD2. Germline V gene sequence: CDR1 SQVTM, CDR2 ANQGSEA. The CDR3 runs 15 residues. Unmatched junction bases numbered 8, after V lost 3 bases and J lost 4 bases. CDR3 protein: CSVDGHSGSSDTQYF. Written as DNA, the CDR3 is TGCAGCGTTGATGGTCATAGCGGGAGTTCAGATACGCAGTATTTT.